This TCR beta chain is from a study of shared clonotypes between healthy human individuals. General study findings and limits: In general, naive subsets displayed greater estimated richness than memory subsets did.

The authors distributed each subset's genomic DNA evenly over several immunoSEQ plates. Repertoires were generated with immunoSEQ multiplex PCR, while TCRdb's copy carries only in-frame clones and drops some. Among around 1 million clones, approximately 80% were seen once, and the ten largest hold roughly 1.5%. About this clone itself: Antigen specificity is unknown. Other nucleotide sequences in the sample specify the same CDR3.

Naive CD4+ cells were CD45RA-selected; the remaining cells were memory. Germline V gives CDR1 SGHRS, CDR2 YFSETQ. With 0 bases clipped from V and 4 bases from J, the junction kept 1 base outside the gene matches. The CDR3 loop spans 15 amino acids. This sequence was found in a man aged 18 to 29 in good health. The chain couples TRBV5-1 to TRBJ2-1, with 10 bases fitting TRBD2. Input material: memory CD4+ T cells sorted from blood. Subset given: CD45RA-negative fraction. CDR3 DNA: TGCGCCAGCAGCTTGGGGACTAGCGGTTACAATGAGCAGTTCTTC. Amino acid sequence: CASSLGTSGYNEQFF.